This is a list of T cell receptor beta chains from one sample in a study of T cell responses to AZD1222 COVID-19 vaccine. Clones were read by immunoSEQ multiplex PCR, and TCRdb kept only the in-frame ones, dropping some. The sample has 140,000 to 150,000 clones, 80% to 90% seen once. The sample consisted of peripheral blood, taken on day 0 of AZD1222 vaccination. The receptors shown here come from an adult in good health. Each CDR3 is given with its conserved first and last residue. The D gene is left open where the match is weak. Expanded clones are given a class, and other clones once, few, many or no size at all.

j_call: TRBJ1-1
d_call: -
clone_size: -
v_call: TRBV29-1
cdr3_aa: CSAQDRAYTEAFF
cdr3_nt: TGCAGCGCTCAGGATAGGGCCTACACTGAAGCTTTCTTT

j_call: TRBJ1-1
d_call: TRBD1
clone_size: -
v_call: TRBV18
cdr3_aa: CASSRDRGLGTTEAFF
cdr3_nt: TGTGCCAGCTCACGGGACAGGGGATTGGGAACCACTGAAGCTTTCTTT

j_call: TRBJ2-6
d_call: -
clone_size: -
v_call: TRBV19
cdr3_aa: CASSSSSGANVLTF
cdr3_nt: TGTGCCAGTAGTTCCTCCTCTGGGGCCAACGTCCTGACTTTC

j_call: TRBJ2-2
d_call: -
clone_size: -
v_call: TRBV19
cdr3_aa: CASSISDTGELFF
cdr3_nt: TGTGCCAGTAGTATCTCGGACACCGGGGAGCTGTTTTTT

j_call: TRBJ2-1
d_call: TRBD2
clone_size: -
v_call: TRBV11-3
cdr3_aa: CASSSQPGLAGGEQFF
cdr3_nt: TGTGCCAGCAGCTCCCAACCGGGACTAGCGGGAGGTGAGCAGTTCTTC

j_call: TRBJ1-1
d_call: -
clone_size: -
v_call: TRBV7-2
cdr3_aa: CASSLNQNTEAFF
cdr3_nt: TGTGCCAGCAGCTTAAATCAGAACACTGAAGCTTTCTTT

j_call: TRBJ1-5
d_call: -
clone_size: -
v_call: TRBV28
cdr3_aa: CASSFSRGIQPQHF
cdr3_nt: TGTGCCAGCAGTTTTTCTCGGGGTATTCAGCCCCAGCATTTT

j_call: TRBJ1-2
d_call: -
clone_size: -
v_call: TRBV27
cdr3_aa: CASSPLGGGARGYTF
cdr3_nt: TGTGCCAGCAGCCCCCTCGGCGGGGGCGCGAGGGGCTACACCTTC

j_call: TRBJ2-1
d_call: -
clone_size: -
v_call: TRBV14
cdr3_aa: CASSQEPRRGTDEQFF
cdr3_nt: TGTGCCAGCAGCCAAGAGCCCAGACGAGGGACCGATGAGCAGTTCTTC

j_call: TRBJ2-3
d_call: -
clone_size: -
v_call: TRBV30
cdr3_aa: CAWTKRQPSTDTQYF
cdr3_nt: TGTGCCTGGACGAAACGACAGCCCAGCACAGATACGCAGTATTTT

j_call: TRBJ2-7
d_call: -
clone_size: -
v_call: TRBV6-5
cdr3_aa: CALKGGPYEQYF
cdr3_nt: TGTGCCTTAAAGGGTGGACCCTACGAGCAGTACTTC

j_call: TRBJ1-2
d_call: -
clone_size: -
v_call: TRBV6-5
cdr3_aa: CASSLPGGGYTF
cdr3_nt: TGTGCCAGCAGCCTGCCCGGGGGTGGCTACACCTTC

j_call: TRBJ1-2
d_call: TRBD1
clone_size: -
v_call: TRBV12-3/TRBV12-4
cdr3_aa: CASSQGQGHGYTF
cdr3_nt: TGTGCCAGCAGCCAGGGACAGGGACATGGCTACACCTTC

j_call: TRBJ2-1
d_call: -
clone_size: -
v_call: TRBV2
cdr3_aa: CASSGRPDNEQFF
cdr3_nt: TGTGCCAGCAGTGGTCGTCCGGACAATGAGCAGTTCTTC

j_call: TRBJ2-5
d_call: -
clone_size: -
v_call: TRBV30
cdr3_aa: CAWSVRTPGATQYF
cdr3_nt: TGTGCCTGGAGTGTCCGTACACCGGGGGCGACCCAGTACTTC

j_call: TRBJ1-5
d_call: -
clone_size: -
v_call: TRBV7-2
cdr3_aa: CASGPGTNSNQPQHF
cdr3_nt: TGTGCCAGCGGTCCGGGCACCAATAGCAATCAGCCCCAGCATTTT

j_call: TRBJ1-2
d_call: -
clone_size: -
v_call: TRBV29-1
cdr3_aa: CSVDRDGGGYTF
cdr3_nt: TGCAGCGTTGATAGGGACGGAGGTGGCTACACCTTC

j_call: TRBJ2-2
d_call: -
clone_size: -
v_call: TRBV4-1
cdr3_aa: CASSQRPGLNTGELFF
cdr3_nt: TGCGCCAGCAGCCAACGACCGGGATTGAACACCGGGGAGCTGTTTTTT

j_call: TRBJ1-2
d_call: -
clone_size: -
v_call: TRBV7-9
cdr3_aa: CASSLVLPRDYGYTF
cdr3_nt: TGTGCCAGCAGCTTAGTCCTCCCCAGGGACTATGGCTACACCTTC

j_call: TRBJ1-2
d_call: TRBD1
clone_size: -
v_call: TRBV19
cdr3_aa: CASSMPFAGGYGYTF
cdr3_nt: TGTGCCAGTAGTATGCCGTTTGCAGGGGGCTATGGCTACACCTTC

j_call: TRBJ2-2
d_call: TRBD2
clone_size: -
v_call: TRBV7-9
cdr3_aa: CASSPTSGGSNTGELFF
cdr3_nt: TGTGCCAGCAGCCCGACTAGCGGGGGCTCGAACACCGGGGAGCTGTTTTTT

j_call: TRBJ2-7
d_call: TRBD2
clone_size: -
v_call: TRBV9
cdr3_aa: CASSPKRESYEQYF
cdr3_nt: TGTGCCAGCAGCCCAAAGCGGGAATCCTACGAGCAGTACTTC

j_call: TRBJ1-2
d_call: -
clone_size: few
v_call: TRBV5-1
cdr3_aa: CASSLVSASRFYGYTF
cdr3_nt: TGCGCCAGCAGCTTGGTATCCGCCAGTCGATTCTATGGCTACACCTTC

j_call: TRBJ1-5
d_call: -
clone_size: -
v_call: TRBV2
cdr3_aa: CASRGSNQPQHF
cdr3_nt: TGTGCCAGCCGTGGTAGCAATCAGCCCCAGCATTTT

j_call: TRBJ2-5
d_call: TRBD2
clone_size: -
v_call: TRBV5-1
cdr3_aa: CASTPGGHETQYF
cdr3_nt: TGCGCCAGCACCCCGGGGGGGCATGAGACCCAGTACTTC

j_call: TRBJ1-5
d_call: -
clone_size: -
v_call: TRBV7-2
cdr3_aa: CASSQNQGGNQPQHF
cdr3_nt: TGTGCCAGCAGCCAAAACCAGGGCGGCAATCAGCCCCAGCATTTT

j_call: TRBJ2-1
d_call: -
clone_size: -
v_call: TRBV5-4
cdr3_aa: CASSWTQGGVNYNEQFF
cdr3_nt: TGTGCCAGCAGCTGGACTCAGGGTGGGGTAAACTACAATGAGCAGTTCTTC

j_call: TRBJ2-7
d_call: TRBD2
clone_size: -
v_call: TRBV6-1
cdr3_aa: CASSDAGTSGYEQYF
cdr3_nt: TGTGCCAGCAGTGATGCCGGGACTAGCGGGTACGAGCAGTACTTC

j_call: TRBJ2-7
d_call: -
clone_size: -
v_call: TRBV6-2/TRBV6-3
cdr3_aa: CASSRGTPGGYEQYF
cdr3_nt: TGTGCCAGCAGTCGCGGGACACCTGGGGGCTACGAGCAGTACTTC

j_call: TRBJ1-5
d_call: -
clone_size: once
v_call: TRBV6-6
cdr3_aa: CASGTQHGGNQPQHF
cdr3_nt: TGTGCCAGCGGAACACAGCATGGAGGCAATCAGCCCCAGCATTTT

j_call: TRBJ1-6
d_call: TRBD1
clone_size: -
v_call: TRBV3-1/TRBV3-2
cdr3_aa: CASSQPDRGNSPLHF
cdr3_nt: TGTGCCAGCAGCCAACCCGACAGGGGAAATTCACCCCTCCACTTT

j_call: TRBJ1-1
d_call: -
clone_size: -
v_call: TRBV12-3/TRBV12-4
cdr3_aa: CASSFEVQEAFF
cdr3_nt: TGTGCCAGCAGTTTTGAGGTGCAGGAAGCTTTCTTT

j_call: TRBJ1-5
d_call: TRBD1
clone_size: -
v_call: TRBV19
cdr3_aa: CASSDQQGRNQPQHF
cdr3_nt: TGTGCCAGTAGTGATCAACAGGGGAGAAATCAGCCCCAGCATTTT

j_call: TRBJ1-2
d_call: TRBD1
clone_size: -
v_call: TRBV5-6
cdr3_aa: CASSRQGGGYTF
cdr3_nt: TGTGCCAGCTCCCGACAGGGAGGCGGCTACACCTTC